This is a list of T cell receptor beta chains from one sample in a study of blood T cell repertoires in COVID-19. Repertoires were generated with immunoSEQ multiplex PCR, while TCRdb's copy carries only in-frame clones and drops some. The table lists roughly 87,000 clones, more than 75% of them singletons. Sequencing used peripheral blood. Receptors were obtained from a human donor in a cohort sampled during active COVID-19. Both conserved end residues are part of each CDR3. A D gene is named only where the DNA matches it firmly. Only part of the rows carry a size: once, few, many, or a class if the clone is expanded.

cdr3_nt cdr3_aa j_call d_call v_call clone_size
TGTGCCAGCAGCGTAGAATCCCTCTACAATGAGCAGTTCTTC CASSVESLYNEQFF TRBJ2-1 - TRBV9 -
TGTGCTGCCAATGGAGCCTCTAACTATGGCTACACCTTC CAANGASNYGYTF TRBJ1-2 - TRBV30 -
TGTGCCTGGAGTGGACAGGATTCACCCCTCCACTTT CAWSGQDSPLHF TRBJ1-6 - TRBV30 -
TGTGCCAGCAGCCAACGGGACAGGGGAAGGAACACTGAAGCTTTCTTT CASSQRDRGRNTEAFF TRBJ1-1 TRBD1 TRBV5-4 -
TGCGCCAGCACTTTCCGCGGGACCGTGGGAGAGACCCAGTACTTC CASTFRGTVGETQYF TRBJ2-5 - TRBV5-1 many
TGTGCCAGCACCTCTCCAGGGGGGAGTTATGGCTACACCTTC CASTSPGGSYGYTF TRBJ1-2 TRBD1 TRBV28 -
TGTGCCAGCAGTTTTTCCGGGGATAAATCCGGGGAGCTGTTTTTT CASSFSGDKSGELFF TRBJ2-2 - TRBV6-5 once
TGTGCCAGCAGTACTCAACCGGACAGGGACGGGTTCTTC CASSTQPDRDGFF TRBJ2-1 TRBD1 TRBV6-6 -
TGTGCCAGCAGCTTAGATCAGGTTTCCACTGAAGCTTTCTTT CASSLDQVSTEAFF TRBJ1-1 - TRBV11-2 few
TGTGCCAGCAGCTTATTAGGGACAGGGGGGGATAATCAGCCCCAGCATTTT CASSLLGTGGDNQPQHF TRBJ1-5 TRBD1 TRBV7-2 -
TGTGCCAGCAGAAAGGTACAGGGGGCCAATGAGCAGTTCTTC CASRKVQGANEQFF TRBJ2-1 TRBD1 TRBV11-2 -
TGCGCCAGCAGCCGAGGACAGAACACTGAAGCTTTCTTT CASSRGQNTEAFF TRBJ1-1 - TRBV5-1 -
TGTGCCAGCAGCAGGACAGGGGCCAACTATGGCTACACCTTC CASSRTGANYGYTF TRBJ1-2 TRBD1 TRBV5-6 -
TGCGCCAGCAGCCTACGGACAGGGCCAGACGCTGAAGCTTTCTTT CASSLRTGPDAEAFF TRBJ1-1 TRBD1 TRBV5-1 -
TGTGCCACCAGCACGCGGACAGGCCTCGGGGGAAGAGGCTACACCTTC CATSTRTGLGGRGYTF TRBJ1-2 TRBD1 TRBV15 few
TGTGCCAGCTCACCCCAGGACAGCAAAGAGACCCAGTACTTC CASSPQDSKETQYF TRBJ2-5 - TRBV18 -
TGTGCCAGCAGTGGCAGGGGACTAGCGGGAGGAGGAAGGGAGCTGTTTTTT CASSGRGLAGGGRELFF TRBJ2-2 TRBD2 TRBV27 -
TGTGCCAGCAGTCGACAAAATTCACCCCTCCACTTT CASSRQNSPLHF TRBJ1-6 - TRBV2 once
TGTGCCAGCAGCTTTCTTGGCGGGGCCGCCTACGAGCAGTACTTC CASSFLGGAAYEQYF TRBJ2-7 - TRBV5-6 once
TGCAGTGCTAGCTTTCGAGACGAGCAGTACTTC CSASFRDEQYF TRBJ2-7 - TRBV20-1 -
TGTGCCTGGAGTGAAGGGACTGGGACAGATACGCAGTATTTT CAWSEGTGTDTQYF TRBJ2-3 - TRBV30 -
TGTGCCAGCAGGCTGACAGAACGCAATGAGCAGTTCTTC CASRLTERNEQFF TRBJ2-1 - TRBV2 once
TGTGCCAGCAGCTCAAGGACAGGGAATTCTTTGGGGACTGAAGCTTTCTTT CASSSRTGNSLGTEAFF TRBJ1-1 TRBD1 TRBV7-8 -
TGTGCCAGCAGTATGCGGACTAGCGTACGGAATGAGCAGTTCTTC CASSMRTSVRNEQFF TRBJ2-1 TRBD2 TRBV28 -
TGTGCCAGCAGCTGGGACAGGGCGCACTCCTACGAGCAGTACTTC CASSWDRAHSYEQYF TRBJ2-7 TRBD1 TRBV13 -
TGTGCCAGCTCGCCGGGAGGACCCACAGATACGCAGTATTTT CASSPGGPTDTQYF TRBJ2-3 TRBD2 TRBV9 -
TGTGCCGGCGGGGGTCCGGAAGATACGCAGTATTTT CAGGGPEDTQYF TRBJ2-3 TRBD2 TRBV30 once
TGCAGTGCTAGTCAGAGCCTAGGGGCAGCCCGTTACGAGCAGTACTTC CSASQSLGAARYEQYF TRBJ2-7 - TRBV20-1 few
TGTGCCAGCAGTTTTGTTAACAGGGGCTACGAGCAGTACTTC CASSFVNRGYEQYF TRBJ2-7 TRBD1 TRBV27 -
TGTGCCACAAAGCGGGGGAACTACAATGAGCAGTTCTTC CATKRGNYNEQFF TRBJ2-1 TRBD2 TRBV6-5 once
TGTGCCAGCAGGGGCGCGACAGGGTACACTGAAGCTTTCTTT CASRGATGYTEAFF TRBJ1-1 TRBD1 TRBV28 -
TGTGCCAGCAGTTTATGGCAGGAGAACACTGAAGCTTTCTTT CASSLWQENTEAFF TRBJ1-1 - TRBV28 -
TGTGCCAGCTCACCAAGCAGCGGGGTCTACAATGAGCAGTTCTTC CASSPSSGVYNEQFF TRBJ2-1 TRBD2 TRBV18 -
TGTGCCAGCAGCTTAGAAGGAGGGAGGGGGGAGATCTACAATGAGCAGTTCTTC CASSLEGGRGEIYNEQFF TRBJ2-1 - TRBV7-9 once
TGTGCCAGCGATATCGGGGGTGGTGATGGCTACACCTTC CASDIGGGDGYTF TRBJ1-2 - TRBV6-5 -
TGTGCCAGCAGTTTACAGATCTACGAGCAGTACTTC CASSLQIYEQYF TRBJ2-7 - TRBV28 -
TGTGCCAGCGTTGCGGGACGCAGCTCCTACGAGCAGTACTTC CASVAGRSSYEQYF TRBJ2-7 - TRBV2 -
TGTGCCAGCAGCCAACCCGGACTAGCGTTAGATACGCAGTATTTT CASSQPGLALDTQYF TRBJ2-3 TRBD2 TRBV3-1/TRBV3-2 -
TGTGCCAGCAGTTTTGGGGCGGCCAATGAGCAGTTCTTC CASSFGAANEQFF TRBJ2-1 - TRBV6-5 -
TGCAGCGTTGGAGCCCGATCCGTATCAGATACGCAGTATTTT CSVGARSVSDTQYF TRBJ2-3 - TRBV29-1 -
TGTGCCAGCAGTCACCGGGACAGAGGTGGCACTGAAGCTTTCTTT CASSHRDRGGTEAFF TRBJ1-1 TRBD1 TRBV6-5 -
TGTGCCAGCAGTTGGGAGCCAAGGGCAGGAGATACGCAGTATTTT CASSWEPRAGDTQYF TRBJ2-3 - TRBV27 -
TGTGCCAGCAGTTTAATACTTACTGGACTTCTCTCGGGTGAGCAGTACTTC CASSLILTGLLSGEQYF TRBJ2-7 - TRBV28 -
TGTGCCAGCACCATTAAGAGGGTTGGCACAGATACGCAGTATTTT CASTIKRVGTDTQYF TRBJ2-3 - TRBV28 -
TGTGCCAGCAGCTTAGGGGCAGGGGTGAATTCACCCCTCCACTTT CASSLGAGVNSPLHF TRBJ1-6 - TRBV7-2 -
TGTGCCAGCAGCTTTCTCTCCATGGACAGGCTCCAGTTTTATGGCTACACCTTC CASSFLSMDRLQFYGYTF TRBJ1-2 TRBD1 TRBV13 -
TGTGCCAGCACTTGGCTTTGGGGCCAGCCCCAGCATTTT CASTWLWGQPQHF TRBJ1-5 - TRBV27 -